Listed below are T cell receptor beta chains from one sample, sequenced in a study of blood T cell repertoires in COVID-19. Repertoires were generated with immunoSEQ multiplex PCR, while TCRdb's copy carries only in-frame clones and drops some. This table has under 110,000 clones, around 87% appearing once. The sample comprised peripheral blood. The receptors originated from a woman in her twenties or thirties with acute or convalescent COVID-19. Each CDR3 is given with its conserved first and last residue. The D gene is left open where the match is weak. The size entry is marked missing in some rows and otherwise reads once, few, many or a size class.

CDR3 protein	CDR3 DNA	D gene	V gene	clone size	J gene
CASSSNLHESPSF	TGTGCCAGCAGCTCTAACCTTCACGAGAGTCCAAGCTTC	-	TRBV11-3	once	TRBJ1-2
CASSQITGVAGNSPLHF	TGCGCCAGCAGCCAAATAACTGGGGTTGCGGGGAATTCACCCCTCCACTTT	-	TRBV4-1	-	TRBJ1-6
CASSPAGEGTITLHF	TGCGCCAGCAGCCCGGCGGGGGAGGGGACCATCACCCTCCACTTT	-	TRBV5-1	-	TRBJ1-6
CASSEAGLAQETQYF	TGTGCCAGCAGTGAAGCGGGACTAGCCCAAGAGACCCAGTACTTC	TRBD2	TRBV2	-	TRBJ2-5
CASGTKQGAPYNEQFF	TGTGCCAGCGGGACGAAACAGGGGGCCCCCTACAATGAGCAGTTCTTC	TRBD1	TRBV18	-	TRBJ2-1
CASKRRDTQYF	TGTGCCAGCAAGCGACGAGATACGCAGTATTTT	-	TRBV27	-	TRBJ2-3
CAWSTGGISGNTIYF	TGTGCCTGGAGTACAGGGGGTATCTCTGGAAACACCATATATTTT	TRBD1	TRBV30	few	TRBJ1-3
CASSTSGGAGDTQYF	TGTGCCAGCAGCACTAGCGGGGGGGCCGGAGATACGCAGTATTTT	TRBD2	TRBV7-9	-	TRBJ2-3
CASSLYRVNQPQHF	TGTGCCAGCAGCTTGTACAGGGTCAATCAGCCCCAGCATTTT	-	TRBV5-5	-	TRBJ1-5
CSVNRGSANTGELFF	TGCAGCGTAAACAGGGGATCCGCGAACACCGGGGAGCTGTTTTTT	TRBD1	TRBV29-1	once	TRBJ2-2
CASSPTSLDRGVSSPLHF	TGTGCCAGCAGCCCTACATCGTTAGACAGGGGGGTGTCCTCACCCCTCCACTTT	-	TRBV12-1	-	TRBJ1-6
CASSPAGAGIETQYF	TGCGCCAGCAGTCCCGCAGGGGCAGGGATCGAGACCCAGTACTTC	-	TRBV5-1	once	TRBJ2-5
CASSLGAGQGNSPLHF	TGCGCCAGCAGCTTGGGGGCAGGGCAGGGTAATTCACCCCTCCACTTT	-	TRBV5-1	-	TRBJ1-6
CASSSGWGNTIYF	TGTGCCAGCAGTTCCGGTTGGGGCAACACCATATATTTT	-	TRBV2	-	TRBJ1-3
CASSSYLSDTIYF	TGTGCCAGCTCCTCCTACCTATCTGACACCATATATTTT	-	TRBV18	-	TRBJ1-3
CASSLWATPLHF	TGTGCCAGCAGCTTATGGGCCACACCCCTCCACTTT	-	TRBV11-2	-	TRBJ1-6
CASSPPVGAGYTF	TGTGCCAGCAGTCCTCCGGTGGGGGCCGGCTACACCTTC	-	TRBV28	-	TRBJ1-2
CASSIARVSSYNEQFF	TGTGCCAGTAGTATAGCGAGGGTTTCCTCCTACAATGAGCAGTTCTTC	-	TRBV19	-	TRBJ2-1
CASSFRTVNQPQHF	TGTGCCAGTAGTTTCCGGACAGTAAATCAGCCCCAGCATTTT	-	TRBV19	-	TRBJ1-5
CASTLTMVGLRGEQYF	TGTGCCAGCACCCTTACGATGGTGGGCCTGCGTGGCGAGCAGTACTTC	-	TRBV28	-	TRBJ2-7
CASSDLTSGGPYNEQFF	TGTGCCAGCAGTGACCTTACTAGCGGGGGGCCTTACAATGAGCAGTTCTTC	TRBD2	TRBV6-1	-	TRBJ2-1
CASRYGTIRAEAFF	TGTGCCAGCAGGTACGGGACAATCAGGGCTGAAGCTTTCTTT	-	TRBV28	-	TRBJ1-1